This entry lists 10 T cell receptor beta chains sequenced from one sample in a study of blood T cell repertoires in COVID-19. Measured with immunoSEQ multiplex PCR; TCRdb has only the in-frame clones, and not every one. The table records roughly 64,000 clones, 80% to 90% of them present only once. Sequenced: peripheral blood. These TCRs come from a man over 45 with active COVID-19.

The V gene is TRBV28, the J gene TRBJ2-1, with D tentatively TRBD1 (6 bases). The V gene's germline CDR1 is MDHEN and CDR2 SYDVKM. The CDR3 sequence is 16 residues long. V shed 1 base and J shed 10 bases, with 20 bases lying between them. As DNA, the CDR3 is TGTGCCAGCAGTTTATTTGGGGGCTCGACGGGTTCCGAGCAGTTCTTC. It specifies CASSLFGGSTGSEQFF.

A single count supports this clone. V usage is TRBV19 and J usage is TRBJ1-5, with 10 bases lining up with TRBD1. The trim removed 5 bases at V and 7 bases at J, leaving 5 bases unmatched. Germline loops: CDR1 LNHDA, CDR2 SQIVND (reference sequence). The CDR3 loop spans 14 amino acids. CDR3 protein: CASSWDRGKQPQHF. DNA of the CDR3: TGTGCCAGTAGTTGGGACAGGGGAAAACAGCCCCAGCATTTT.

The chain employs TRBV23-1 and TRBJ1-2; 7 positions agree with TRBD1. TRBV23-1 is known as an ORF, though its function is uncertain. The CDR3 has 13 amino acids. Trimming took 0 bases from V and 7 from J; bases not matched to a gene: 2. The CDR3 DNA reads TGCGCCAGCAGTCAATCAACAGGGGCTGGCTACACCTTC. It translates to CASSQSTGAGYTF.

This chain uses TRBV5-1 with TRBJ2-3; TRBD2 matches 13 bases. The CDR3 consists of 17 residues. Unmatched junction bases numbered 4, after V lost 0 bases and J lost 3 bases. Germline V lookup: CDR1 SGHRS, CDR2 YFSETQ. CDR3 sequence (DNA): TGCGCCAGCAGCTTGGAGGGACTAGCGGGAACAACAGATACGCAGTATTTT. Protein sequence: CASSLEGLAGTTDTQYF.

The rearrangement joins TRBV4-2 to TRBJ1-2; TRBD1 aligns across 7 bases. The CDR3 is 17 residues long. The germline V gene has CDR1 LGHNA and CDR2 YNFKEQ. V lost 0 bases, J lost 0 bases, and 7 bases stayed unmatched. CDR3 sequence reads: CASSQEGTGTANYGYTF. CDR3 sequence (DNA): TGTGCCAGCAGCCAAGAGGGGACCGGGACAGCTAACTATGGCTACACCTTC.

This clone was seen just once. The CDR3 is CASSETGGGDGYTF. The CDR3 DNA reads as TGTGCCAGCAGTGAAACGGGGGGCGGAGATGGCTACACCTTC. The rearrangement links TRBV6-4 to TRBJ1-2; weak D call: TRBD1 (6 bases). This CDR3 contains 14 residues. Germline assignment: CDR1 MRHNA and CDR2 SNTAGT. The V end lost 3 bases, the J end lost 6 bases, and 14 bases lay between the germline ends.

This clone has at least ten counts. This sequence joins TRBV25-1 and TRBJ2-7, with D possibly being TRBD1 (6 bases). Germline V lookup: CDR1 MGHDK, CDR2 SYGVNS. This CDR3 region has 14 residues. V shed 2 bases and J shed 6 bases, with 14 bases lying between them. The CDR3 spells CASSEGGLPTEQYF. The CDR3 nucleotides are TGTGCCAGCAGTGAAGGGGGCCTCCCTACCGAGCAGTACTTC.

This chain joins TRBV15 and TRBJ1-5, with no clear D. V was shortened by 0 bases and J by 0 bases, with 12 bases between the two germline ends. Germline CDR1 is LNHNV and CDR2 is YYDKDF (reference sequence). There are 17 residues in the CDR3. The DNA of the CDR3 is TGTGCCACCAGCAGAGATCTTGTGGAGAATAGCAATCAGCCCCAGCATTTT. This sequence encodes CATSRDLVENSNQPQHF.

CDR3 in DNA: TGTGCCAGCAGAGCCCGGGACACTGAAGGCTACACCTTC. This translates into CASRARDTEGYTF. The chain has TRBV12-3 or TRBV12-4 and TRBJ1-2, with D possibly TRBD1 on 6 matching bases. This CDR3 contains 13 residues. V was trimmed by 6 bases and J by 8 bases, leaving 16 bases between them.

The chain employs TRBV7-9 and TRBJ2-7; 9 bases fit TRBD2. The V segment lost 1 base and the J segment 12 bases; nucleotides outside the gene matches: 10. The CDR3 is 14 residues long. CDR1 and CDR2 (germline): SEHNR, FQNEAQ (reference sequence). The CDR3 sequence is CASSLDIAGADWYF. CDR3 bases: TGTGCCAGCAGCTTAGATATAGCGGGGGCCGATTGGTACTTC.